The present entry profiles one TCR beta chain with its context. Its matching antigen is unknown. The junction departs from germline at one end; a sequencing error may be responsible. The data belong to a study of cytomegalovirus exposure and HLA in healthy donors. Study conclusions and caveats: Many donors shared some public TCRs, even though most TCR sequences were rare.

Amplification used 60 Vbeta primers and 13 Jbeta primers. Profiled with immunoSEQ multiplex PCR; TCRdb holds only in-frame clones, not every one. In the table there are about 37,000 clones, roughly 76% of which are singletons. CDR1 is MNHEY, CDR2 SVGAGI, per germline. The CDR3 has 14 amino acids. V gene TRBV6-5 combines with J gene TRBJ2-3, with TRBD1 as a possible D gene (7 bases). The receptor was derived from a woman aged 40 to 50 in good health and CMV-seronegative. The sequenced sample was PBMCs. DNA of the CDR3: TGTGTCAGCGGCGGGACAGCAAGCACAGATACGCAGTATTTT. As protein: CVSGGTASTDTQYF.